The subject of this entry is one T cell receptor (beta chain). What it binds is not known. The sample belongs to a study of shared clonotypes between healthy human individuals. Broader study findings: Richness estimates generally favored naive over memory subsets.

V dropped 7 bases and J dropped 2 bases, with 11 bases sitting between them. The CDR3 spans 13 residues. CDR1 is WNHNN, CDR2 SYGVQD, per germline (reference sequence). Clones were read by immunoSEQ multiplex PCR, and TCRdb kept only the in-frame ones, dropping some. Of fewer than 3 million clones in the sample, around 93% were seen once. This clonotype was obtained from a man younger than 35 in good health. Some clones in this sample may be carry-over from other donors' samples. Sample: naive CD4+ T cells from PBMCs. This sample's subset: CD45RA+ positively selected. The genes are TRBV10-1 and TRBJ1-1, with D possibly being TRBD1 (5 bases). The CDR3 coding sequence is TGCGCCAGCACCCAGGGTCATAACACTGAAGCTTTCTTT. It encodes CASTQGHNTEAFF.